A single T cell receptor beta chain is shown here with its context. Antigen unknown. This entry comes from a study of T cell responses to AZD1222 COVID-19 vaccine. The study's findings and limits: Repertoires were sampled only after the peak T cell response.

The assay was immunoSEQ multiplex PCR, and TCRdb's table has in-frame clones only and misses some. The sample includes under 70,000 clones, around 75% of them seen just once. The CDR3 extends over 15 amino acids. In germline, CDR1 is SGHTA, CDR2 FQGNSA. With 2 bases removed from V and 2 bases from J, the gap between germline ends came to 10 bases. V is TRBV7-2 and J is TRBJ1-5, with D perhaps TRBD1 (6 bases). The sequence was collected from an adult in good health. Source: peripheral blood, taken on day 0 of AZD1222 vaccination. CDR3 sequence reads: CASSLRGGGNQPQHF. For the CDR3, the DNA is TGTGCCAGCAGCTTAAGGGGGGGCGGCAATCAGCCCCAGCATTTT.